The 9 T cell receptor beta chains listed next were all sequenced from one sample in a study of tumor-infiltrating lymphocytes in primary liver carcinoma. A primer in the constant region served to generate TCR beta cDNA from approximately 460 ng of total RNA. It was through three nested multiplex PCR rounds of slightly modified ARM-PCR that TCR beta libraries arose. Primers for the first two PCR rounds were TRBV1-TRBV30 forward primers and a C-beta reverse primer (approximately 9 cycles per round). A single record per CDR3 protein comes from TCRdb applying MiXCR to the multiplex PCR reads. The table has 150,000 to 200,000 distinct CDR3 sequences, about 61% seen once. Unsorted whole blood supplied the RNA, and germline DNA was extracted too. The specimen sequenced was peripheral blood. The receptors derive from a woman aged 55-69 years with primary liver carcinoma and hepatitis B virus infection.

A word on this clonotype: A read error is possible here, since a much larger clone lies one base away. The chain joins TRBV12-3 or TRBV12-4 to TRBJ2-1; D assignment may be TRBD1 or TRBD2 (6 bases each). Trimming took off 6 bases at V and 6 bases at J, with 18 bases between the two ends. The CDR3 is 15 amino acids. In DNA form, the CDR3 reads TGTGCCAGCAGCTCTACTAGCAGGGGATTCAATGAGCAGTTCTTC. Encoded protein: CASSSTSRGFNEQFF.

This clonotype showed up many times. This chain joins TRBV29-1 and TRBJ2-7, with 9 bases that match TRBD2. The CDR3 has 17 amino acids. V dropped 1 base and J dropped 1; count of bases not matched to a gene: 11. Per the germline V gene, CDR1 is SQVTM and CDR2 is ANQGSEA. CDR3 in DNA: TGCAGCGTTGAAGGCACCCTAGCGGGAAAGAGGTCCTACGAGCAGTACTTC. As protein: CSVEGTLAGKRSYEQYF.

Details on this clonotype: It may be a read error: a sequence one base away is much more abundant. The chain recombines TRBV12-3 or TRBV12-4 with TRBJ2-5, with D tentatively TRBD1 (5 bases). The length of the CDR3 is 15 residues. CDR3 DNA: TGTACCAGCAGTTCCACCACAGGATCCCAAGAGACCCAGTACTTC. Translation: CTSSSTTGSQETQYF.

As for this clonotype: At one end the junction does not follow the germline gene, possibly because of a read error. CDR3 sequence: CASSLPQGSFSGANVLAF. CDR3 nucleotides: TGTGCCAGCAGCTTACCCCAGGGTAGTTTTTCTGGGGCCAACGTCCTGGCTTTC. The chain couples TRBV11-2 to TRBJ2-6; D might be TRBD1 (5 bases). Germline V gene lookup returns CDR1 SGHAT and CDR2 FQNNGV. This CDR3 has 18 residues.

The CDR3 nucleotides read TGCGCCAGCAGCTTGGACGGCCGGGCAGGGAAATCCTACGAGCAGTACTTC. It encodes CASSLDGRAGKSYEQYF. The rearrangement uses TRBV5-1 and TRBJ2-7, with D maybe TRBD1 (5 bases). The CDR3 spans 17 residues. Trimming took 0 bases from V and 1 from J, leaving 17 bases between them. Germline lookup yields CDR1 SGHRS and CDR2 YFSETQ. The full variable domain, in which reference TRBV5-1 and TRBJ2-7 provide the parts outside the CDR3, is KAGVTQTPRYLIKTRGQQVTLSCSPISGHRSVSWYQQTPGQGLQFLFEYFSETQRNKGNFPGRFSGRQFSNSRSEMNVSTLELGDSALYLCASSLDGRAGKSYEQYFGPGTRLTVT.

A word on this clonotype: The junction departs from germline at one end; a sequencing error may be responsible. The CDR3 DNA reads TGTGCCGGCAGGTATACCGACGAGCAGTACTTT. Encoded protein: CAGRYTDEQYF. The genes are TRBV11-3 and TRBJ2-7; D is unresolved. The CDR3 runs 11 residues. CDR1 is SGHNT, CDR2 YENEEA, per germline.

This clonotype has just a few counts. CDR3 sequence: CASSLQPLNSPPHF. The CDR3 coding sequence is TGTGCCAGCAGCTTACAGCCTCTTAATTCACCACCCCACTTT. V usage is TRBV11-2 and J usage is TRBJ1-6; D is unclear. This CDR3 has 14 amino acids. V shed 2 bases and J shed 18 bases, with 20 bases lying between them. Germline V gene sequence: CDR1 SGHAT, CDR2 FQNNGV.

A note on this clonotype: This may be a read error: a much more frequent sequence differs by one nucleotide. CDR3 region: CASSLNREGNYGYTF. CDR3 bases: TGTGCCAGCAGTTTGAACAGGGAAGGGAACTATGGCTACACCTTC. The rearrangement links TRBV6-6 to TRBJ1-2, with D perhaps TRBD1 (6 bases). The CDR3 is 15 amino acids. The V end was cut by 4 bases, the J end by 2 bases, with 14 bases between. Germline-derived CDR1 and CDR2 are MNHNY and SVGAGI (reference sequence).

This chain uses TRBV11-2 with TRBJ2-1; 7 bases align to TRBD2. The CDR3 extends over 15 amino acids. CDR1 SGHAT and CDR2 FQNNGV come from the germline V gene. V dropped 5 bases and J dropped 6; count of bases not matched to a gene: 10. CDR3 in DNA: TGTGCCAGCAGCCTATACGGGCTAGCGGTCAATGAGCAGTTCTTC. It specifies CASSLYGLAVNEQFF.